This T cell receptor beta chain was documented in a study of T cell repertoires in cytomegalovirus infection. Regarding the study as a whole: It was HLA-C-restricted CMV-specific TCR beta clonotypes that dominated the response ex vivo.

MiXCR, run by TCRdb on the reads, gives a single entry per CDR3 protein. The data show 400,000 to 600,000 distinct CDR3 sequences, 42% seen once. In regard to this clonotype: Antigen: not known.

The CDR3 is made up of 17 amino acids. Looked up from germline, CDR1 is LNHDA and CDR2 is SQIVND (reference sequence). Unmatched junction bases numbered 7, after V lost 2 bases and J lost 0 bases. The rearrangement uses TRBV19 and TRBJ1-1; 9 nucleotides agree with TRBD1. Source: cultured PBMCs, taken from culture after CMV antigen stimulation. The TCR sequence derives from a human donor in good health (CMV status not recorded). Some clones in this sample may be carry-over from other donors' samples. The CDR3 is CASSIRGTGSMNTEAFF. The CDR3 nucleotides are TGTGCCAGTAGTATACGGGGGACAGGGAGCATGAACACTGAAGCTTTCTTT.